The T cell receptor beta chain under discussion was sequenced for a study of beta chain features in type 1 diabetes. Notes on the study in general: Among all four CD4+ subsets, Type 1 diabetes patients had TCRB CDR3s that were moderately but significantly shorter. VDJ junctions sequenced from type 1 diabetes patients showed fewer insertions and more deletions.

Sequencing targeted expressed TCRB transcripts, as all isolated RNA had been reverse transcribed. TCRdb's table, derived via immunoSEQ multiplex PCR, lists solely in-frame clones and lacks some. Among about 150,000 clones listed, about 8.5% were seen once. The germline gives CDR1 SEHNR, CDR2 FQNEAQ (reference sequence). V was pared by 0 bases and J by 5 bases, with 3 bases of the junction left unmatched. The CDR3 sequence is 14 residues long. The sample holds a few counts of this clone. What it binds is not known. The chain uses TRBV7-9 and TRBJ2-5; TRBD2 agrees at 7 bases. Sequenced material: central memory CD4+ T cells from blood. The TCR comes from a man aged 18 to 29 in good health. CDR3 DNA: TGTGCCAGCAGCTTAGCCCAGGGAGGGGAGACCCAGTACTTC. This codes for CASSLAQGGETQYF. The complete variable domain, with remaining parts taken from reference TRBV7-9 and TRBJ2-5, reads DTGVSQNPRHKITKRGQNVTFRCDPISEHNRLYWYRQTLGQGPEFLTYFQNEAQLEKSRLLSDRFSAERPKGSFSTLEIQRTEQGDSAMYLCASSLAQGGETQYFGPGTRLLVL.